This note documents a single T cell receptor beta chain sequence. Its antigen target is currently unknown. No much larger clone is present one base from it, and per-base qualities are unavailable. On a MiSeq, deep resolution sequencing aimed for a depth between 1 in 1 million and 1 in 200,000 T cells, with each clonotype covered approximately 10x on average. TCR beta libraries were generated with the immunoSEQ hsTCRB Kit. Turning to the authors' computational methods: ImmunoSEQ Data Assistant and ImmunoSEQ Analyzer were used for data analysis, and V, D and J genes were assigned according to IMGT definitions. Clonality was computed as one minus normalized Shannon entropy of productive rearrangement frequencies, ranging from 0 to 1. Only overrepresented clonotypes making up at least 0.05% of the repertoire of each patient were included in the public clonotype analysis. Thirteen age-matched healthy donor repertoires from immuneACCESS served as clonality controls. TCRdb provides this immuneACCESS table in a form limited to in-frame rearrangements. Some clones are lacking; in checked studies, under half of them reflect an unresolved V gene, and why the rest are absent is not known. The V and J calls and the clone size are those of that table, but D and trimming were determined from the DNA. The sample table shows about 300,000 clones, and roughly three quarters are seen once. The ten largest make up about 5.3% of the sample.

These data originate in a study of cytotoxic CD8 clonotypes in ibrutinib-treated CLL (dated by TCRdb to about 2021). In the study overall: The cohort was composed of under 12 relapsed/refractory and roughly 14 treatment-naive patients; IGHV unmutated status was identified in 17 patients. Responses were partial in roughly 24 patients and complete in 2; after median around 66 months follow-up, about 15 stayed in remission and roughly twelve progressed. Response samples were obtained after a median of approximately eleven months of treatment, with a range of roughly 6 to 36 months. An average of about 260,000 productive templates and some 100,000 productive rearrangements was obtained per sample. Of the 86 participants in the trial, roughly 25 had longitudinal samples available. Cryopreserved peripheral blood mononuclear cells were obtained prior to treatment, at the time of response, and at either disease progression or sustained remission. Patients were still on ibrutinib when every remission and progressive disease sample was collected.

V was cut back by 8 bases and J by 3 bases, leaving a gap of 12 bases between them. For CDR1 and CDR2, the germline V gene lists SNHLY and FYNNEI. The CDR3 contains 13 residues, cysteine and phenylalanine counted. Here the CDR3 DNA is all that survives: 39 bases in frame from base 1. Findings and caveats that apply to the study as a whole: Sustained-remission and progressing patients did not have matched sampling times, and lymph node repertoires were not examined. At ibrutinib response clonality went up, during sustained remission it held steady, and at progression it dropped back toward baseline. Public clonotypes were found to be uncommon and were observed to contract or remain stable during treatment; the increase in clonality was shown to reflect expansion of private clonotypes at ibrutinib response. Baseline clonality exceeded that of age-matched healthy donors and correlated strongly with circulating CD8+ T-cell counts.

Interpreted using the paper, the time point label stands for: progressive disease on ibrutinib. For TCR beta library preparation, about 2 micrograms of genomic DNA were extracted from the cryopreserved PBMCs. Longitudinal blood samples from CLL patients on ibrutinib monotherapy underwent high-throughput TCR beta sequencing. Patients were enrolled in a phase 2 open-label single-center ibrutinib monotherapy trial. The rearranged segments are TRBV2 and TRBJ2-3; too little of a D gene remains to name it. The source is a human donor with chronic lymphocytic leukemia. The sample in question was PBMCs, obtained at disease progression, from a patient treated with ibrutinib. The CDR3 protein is CASLILGTDTQYF. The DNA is TGTGCCAGCCTCATCTTAGGGACAGATACGCAGTATTTT.